The T cell receptor beta chain described here comes from a study of blood T cells in healthy people across ages. V trimming: 0 bases; J trimming: 3 bases; junction bases outside the gene matches: 2. The CDR3 contains 16 residues. CDR1 is LGHNA, CDR2 YSLEER, per germline. Then a second PCR, running roughly 7 to 11 cycles, was carried out with a sample-barcoded 5' primer and a J-beta primer mix. TCRdb re-derived calls from the 5' RACE reads in MiXCR, one entry per CDR3 protein. The sample has over a million distinct CDR3 sequences, approximately 43% seen once; the top ten hold about 4.1%. A few counts support this clonotype.

V gene TRBV4-3 combines with J gene TRBJ2-3; TRBD2 matches at 11 bases. The TCR was taken from a woman aged 18 to 35 in good health. Sequenced: blood. CDR3 loop: CASSQDASGRTDTQYF. CDR3 sequence (DNA): TGCGCCAGCAGCCAAGACGCTAGCGGGAGGACAGATACGCAGTATTTT.